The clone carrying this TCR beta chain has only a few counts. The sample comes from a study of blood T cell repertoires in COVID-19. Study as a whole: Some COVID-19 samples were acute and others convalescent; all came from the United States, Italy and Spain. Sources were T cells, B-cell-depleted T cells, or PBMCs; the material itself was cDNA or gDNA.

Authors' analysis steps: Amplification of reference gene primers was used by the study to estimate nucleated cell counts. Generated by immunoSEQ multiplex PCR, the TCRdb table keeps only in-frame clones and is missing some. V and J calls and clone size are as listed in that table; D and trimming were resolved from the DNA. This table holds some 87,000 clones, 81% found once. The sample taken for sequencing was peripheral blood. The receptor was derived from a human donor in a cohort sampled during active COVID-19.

CDR3 residues: CASSDGTGPSEQYF. The CDR3 region has the DNA TGTGCCAGCAGCGACGGGACAGGACCCAGTGAGCAGTACTTC. The rearrangement joins TRBV9 to TRBJ2-7, with 8 positions matching TRBD1. Germline V gene data show CDR1 as SGDLS and CDR2 as YYNGEE. This CDR3 is built from 14 residues. Germline trimming cut 3 bases from V and 7 bases from J; bases unmatched to any gene: 9.